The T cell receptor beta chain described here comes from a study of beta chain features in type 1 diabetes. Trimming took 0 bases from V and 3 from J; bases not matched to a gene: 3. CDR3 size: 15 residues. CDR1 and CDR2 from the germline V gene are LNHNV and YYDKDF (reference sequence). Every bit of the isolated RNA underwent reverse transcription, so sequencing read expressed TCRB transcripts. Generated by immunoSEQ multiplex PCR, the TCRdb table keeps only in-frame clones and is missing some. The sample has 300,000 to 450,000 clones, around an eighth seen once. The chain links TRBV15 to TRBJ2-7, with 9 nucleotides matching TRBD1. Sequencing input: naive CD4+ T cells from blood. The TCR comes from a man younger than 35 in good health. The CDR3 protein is CATSREQGAFYEQYF. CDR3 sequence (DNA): TGTGCCACCAGCAGAGAACAGGGGGCCTTCTACGAGCAGTACTTC.